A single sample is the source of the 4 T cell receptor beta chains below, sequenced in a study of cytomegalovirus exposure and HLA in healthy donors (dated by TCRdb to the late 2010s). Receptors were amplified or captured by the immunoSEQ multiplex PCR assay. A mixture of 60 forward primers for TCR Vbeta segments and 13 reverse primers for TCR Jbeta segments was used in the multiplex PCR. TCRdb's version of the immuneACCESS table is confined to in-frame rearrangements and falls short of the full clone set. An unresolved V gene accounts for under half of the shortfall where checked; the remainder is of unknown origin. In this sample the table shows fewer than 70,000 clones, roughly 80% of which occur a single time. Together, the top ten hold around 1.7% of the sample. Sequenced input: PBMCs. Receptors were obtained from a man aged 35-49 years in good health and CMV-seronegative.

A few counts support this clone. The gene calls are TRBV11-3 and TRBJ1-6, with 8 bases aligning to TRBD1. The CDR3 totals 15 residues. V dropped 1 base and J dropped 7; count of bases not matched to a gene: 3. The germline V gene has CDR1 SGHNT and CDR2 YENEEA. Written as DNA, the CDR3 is TGTGCCAGCAGCTTAGGTGCAGGGGGCAATTCACCCCTCCACTTT. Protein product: CASSLGAGGNSPLHF. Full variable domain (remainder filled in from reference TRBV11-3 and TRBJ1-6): EAGVVQSPRYKIIEKKQPVAFWCNPISGHNTLYWYLQNLGQGPELLIRYENEEAVDDSQLPKDRFSAERLKGVDSTLKIQPAELGDSAVYLCASSLGAGGNSPLHFGNGTRLTVT.

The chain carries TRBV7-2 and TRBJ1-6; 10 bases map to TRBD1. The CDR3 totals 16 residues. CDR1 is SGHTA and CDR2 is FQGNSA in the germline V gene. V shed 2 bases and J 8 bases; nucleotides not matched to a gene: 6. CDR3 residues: CASSLQADRGDSPLHF. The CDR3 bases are TGTGCCAGCAGCTTACAGGCGGACAGGGGGGATTCACCCCTCCACTTT.

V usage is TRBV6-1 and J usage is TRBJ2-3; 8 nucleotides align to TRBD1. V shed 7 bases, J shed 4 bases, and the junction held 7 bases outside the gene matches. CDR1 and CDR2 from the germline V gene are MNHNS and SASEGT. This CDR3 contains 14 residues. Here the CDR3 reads CASTLGQGPDTQYF. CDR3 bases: TGTGCCAGCACCCTTGGACAGGGACCAGATACGCAGTATTTT.

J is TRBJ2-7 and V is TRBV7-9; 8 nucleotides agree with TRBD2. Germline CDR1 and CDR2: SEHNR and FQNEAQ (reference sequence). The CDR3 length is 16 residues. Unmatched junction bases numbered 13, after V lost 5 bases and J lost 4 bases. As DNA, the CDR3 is TGTGCCAGCAGCCACTCCGGGGCGGGGGGCGCGTACGAGCAGTACTTC. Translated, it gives CASSHSGAGGAYEQYF. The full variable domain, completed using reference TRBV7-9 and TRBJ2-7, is DTGVSQNPRHKITKRGQNVTFRCDPISEHNRLYWYRQTLGQGPEFLTYFQNEAQLEKSRLLSDRFSAERPKGSFSTLEIQRTEQGDSAMYLCASSHSGAGGAYEQYFGPGTRLTVT.